This T cell receptor beta chain appears in the sequencing data of a study of blood T cells in healthy people across ages. Overall study findings and caveats: In older individuals, TCR beta diversity per million T cells was lower, falling roughly linearly with age.

A minimum of 6.5 million PBMCs was isolated per sample. Germline assignment: CDR1 MGHRA and CDR2 YSYEKL. This CDR3 is 16 amino acids long. V trimming: 0 bases; J trimming: 1 base; junction bases outside the gene matches: 6. This clonotype turned up a few times. Its antigen remains unknown. Then a second PCR, running roughly 6 to 12 cycles, was carried out with a sample-barcoded 5' primer and a J-beta primer mix. TCRdb independently ran MiXCR on the 5' RACE reads; one entry per CDR3 protein. The sample has approximately 900,000 distinct CDR3 sequences, almost 30% seen once. These same data were also listed under a study on T cells of mothers and their children.

This TCR came from a woman in her 40s in good health. The sequenced sample consisted of blood. This chain joins TRBV4-1 and TRBJ2-7; TRBD1 aligns across 7 bases. CDR3 protein: CASSQDATGISYEQYF. DNA for the CDR3: TGCGCCAGCAGCCAAGACGCGACAGGGATATCCTACGAGCAGTACTTC.